A single sample is the source of the 28 T cell receptor beta chains below, sequenced in a study of blood T cells in healthy people across ages. Next came a second PCR, run for about 7 to 12 cycles, which used a sample-barcoded 5' primer along with a J-beta primer mix. TCRdb itself ran the 5' RACE reads through MiXCR, one entry per CDR3 protein. The table includes around 820,000 distinct CDR3 sequences, more than 20% detected once. This same sample was also taken into another study, of T cells of mothers and their children.

The sample comprised blood. These receptors were collected from a boy under 18 in good health.

This clonotype has more than one count but fewer than ten. V usage is TRBV20-1 and J usage is TRBJ2-3; 8 nucleotides line up with TRBD2. CDR3 length: 12 amino acids. The J segment lost 9 bases and the V segment lost 7 bases, leaving 9 bases of the junction unmatched. Per germline, CDR1 DFQATT and CDR2 SNEGSKA (reference sequence). The CDR3 sequence: CSEAGERGTQYF. As DNA, the CDR3 is TGCAGTGAAGCGGGGGAGCGAGGCACGCAGTATTTT.

This sequence joins TRBV14 and TRBJ2-2; 7 bases are shared with TRBD2. The CDR3 extends over 17 amino acids. The germline V gene encodes CDR1 SGHDN and CDR2 FVKESK. J gave up 5 bases and V 0 bases, and 9 bases lay outside the gene matches. The CDR3 loop is CASSQEFLAGVTGELFF. CDR3 bases: TGTGCCAGCAGCCAAGAGTTTCTGGCGGGGGTAACCGGGGAGCTGTTTTTT.

The V gene is TRBV14, the J gene TRBJ2-5, with a tentative D call TRBD2 (5 bases). Trimming cost V 1 base and J 4 bases, with 10 bases left between them. The CDR3 runs to 14 residues. From germline, CDR1 is SGHDN and CDR2 FVKESK. The CDR3 reads CASSQGTYLETQYF. The CDR3, as DNA: TGTGCCAGCAGCCAAGGGACTTACTTAGAGACCCAGTACTTC.

V gene TRBV30 combines with J gene TRBJ1-1; the D is unclear. Germline-derived CDR1 and CDR2 are GTSNPN and SVGIG (reference sequence). V gave up 4 bases and J gave up 2 bases, with 11 bases separating them. This CDR3 has 13 residues. CDR3 sequence reads: CAWTRGDNTEAFF. DNA for the CDR3: TGTGCCTGGACCCGAGGAGATAACACTGAAGCTTTCTTT.

This clonotype was seen a few times. The gene calls are TRBV29-1 and TRBJ2-7; no firm D call. The germline V gene has CDR1 SQVTM and CDR2 ANQGSEA. V gave up 7 bases and J gave up 0 bases, with 13 bases separating them. The CDR3 runs 13 residues. This chain's CDR3 is CSGPLASSYEQYF. The CDR3 DNA is TGCAGCGGCCCCCTGGCCAGCTCCTACGAGCAGTACTTC.

This clonotype was found a few times. The chain couples TRBV27 to TRBJ1-1; D remains unclear. The CDR3 sequence is 15 residues long. Germline V gives CDR1 MNHEY, CDR2 SMNVEV (reference sequence). Trimming stripped 1 base from V and 0 bases from J, with 9 bases between. CDR3 in DNA: TGTGCCAGCAGTTTATTGCGGAATGTGAACACTGAAGCTTTCTTT. It codes for CASSLLRNVNTEAFF.

V usage is TRBV19 and J usage is TRBJ2-7, with TRBD1 matching over 12 bases. This CDR3 has 15 residues. From germline, CDR1 is LNHDA and CDR2 SQIVND (reference sequence). With V trimmed by 4 bases and J by 5 bases, 6 bases remained unmatched. The CDR3 nucleotides are TGTGCCAGTAGTACCGGGACAGGGGGCTATGACGAGCAGTACTTC. Protein sequence: CASSTGTGGYDEQYF.

This clonotype was picked up a small number of times. The V gene is TRBV5-6, the J gene TRBJ1-5; 8 bases match TRBD1. The trim removed 4 bases at V and 3 bases at J, leaving 9 bases unmatched. CDR1 SGHDT and CDR2 YYEEEE come from the germline V gene. CDR3 length: 16 amino acids. CDR3 sequence: CASSILQGANNQPQHF. The CDR3 DNA sequence: TGTGCCAGCAGCATACTGCAGGGGGCTAACAATCAGCCCCAGCATTTT.

The table lists this clonotype with a few counts. This chain uses TRBV4-3 with TRBJ1-2, with D tentatively TRBD1 (5 bases). Germline CDR1 reads LGHNA; CDR2 reads YSLEER. CDR3 length equals 14 residues. V was pared by 3 bases and J by 8 bases, with 16 bases between. The CDR3 is CASSHGTGSGGYTF. In nucleotides, the CDR3 is TGCGCCAGCAGCCATGGGACTGGCTCAGGAGGCTACACCTTC.

The chain employs TRBV2 and TRBJ1-1; maybe TRBD1 (5 bases). Trimming cost V 3 bases and J 1 base, with 15 bases left between them. The CDR3 has 16 residues. Germline CDR1 reads SNHLY; CDR2 reads FYNNEI. The CDR3 spells CASSDARRGTNTEAFF. Here the CDR3 DNA reads TGTGCCAGCAGTGATGCGCGGCGGGGGACGAACACTGAAGCTTTCTTT.

This clonotype showed up just a few times. The J gene is TRBJ2-5, the V gene TRBV29-1, with 8 bases aligning to TRBD1. Matching the DNA end better, TRBJ2-7 makes the J call doubtful. This CDR3 has 14 amino acids. CDR1 SQVTM and CDR2 ANQGSEA come from the germline V gene. Here the CDR3 reads CSVEEPDRDYEQYF. CDR3 nucleotides: TGCAGCGTTGAAGAGCCGGACAGGGACTACGAGCAGTACTTC.

This chain connects TRBV7-2 to TRBJ2-5; D ambiguous. The germline V and J ends were trimmed by 0 bases and 0 bases, with 8 bases remaining between them. Germline loops: CDR1 SGHTA, CDR2 FQGNSA. This CDR3 spans 15 amino acids. DNA for the CDR3: TGTGCCAGCAGCTTAGCGCTTGTGTACCAAGAGACCCAGTACTTC. It codes for CASSLALVYQETQYF.

The chain couples TRBV5-1 to TRBJ2-5; D is unresolved. CDR1 and CDR2 (germline): SGHRS, YFSETQ. The CDR3 spans 13 residues. Between the trimmed V and J ends, which lost 1 base and 1 base, there was a span of 5 bases. The CDR3 reads CASSLSTQETQYF. CDR3 bases: TGCGCCAGCAGCTTGTCTACCCAAGAGACCCAGTACTTC. The whole variable domain, filled in from reference TRBV5-1 and TRBJ2-5, reads KAGVTQTPRYLIKTRGQQVTLSCSPISGHRSVSWYQQTPGQGLQFLFEYFSETQRNKGNFPGRFSGRQFSNSRSEMNVSTLELGDSALYLCASSLSTQETQYFGPGTRLLVL.

This clonotype was counted a few times. The rearrangement links TRBV7-2 to TRBJ2-5; 8 bases are shared with TRBD2. The DNA end is more similar to TRBJ2-1, so the J call may be wrong. Looked up from germline, CDR1 is SGHTA and CDR2 is FQGNSA. This CDR3 has 16 amino acids. The CDR3 sequence is CASSTAGGGRRNEQFF. CDR3 nucleotides: TGTGCCAGCAGCACGGCCGGGGGCGGGAGGAGGAATGAGCAGTTCTTC.

The V gene is TRBV10-3, the J gene TRBJ2-5; possible D gene TRBD1, 6 bases. V lost 10 bases, J lost 1 base, and 13 bases lay in between. From germline, CDR1 is ENHRY and CDR2 SYGVKD. This CDR3 comprises 13 residues. Here the CDR3 DNA reads TGTGCCACCCGGGACACGGCCCAAGAGACCCAGTACTTC. It is translated as CATRDTAQETQYF.

This sequence joins TRBV28 and TRBJ2-3; D not certain. Trimming left V 3 bases short and J 4 bases short, with 11 bases between. This CDR3 region has 14 residues. The germline V gene has CDR1 MDHEN and CDR2 SYDVKM. In nucleotides, the CDR3 is TGTGCCAGCAGTTTTGATTCGGTTGCAGATACGCAGTATTTT. Translated: CASSFDSVADTQYF. Based on the CDR3 plus reference TRBV28 and TRBJ2-3, the full variable domain is DVKVTQSSRYLVKRTGEKVFLECVQDMDHENMFWYRQDPGLGLRLIYFSYDVKMKEKGDIPEGYSVSREKKERFSLILESASTNQTSMYLCASSFDSVADTQYFGPGTRLTVL.

This clonotype was counted between two and nine times. The V call is TRBV14, the J call TRBJ2-7, with D tentatively TRBD1 or TRBD2 (5 bases each). Germline CDR1 reads SGHDN; CDR2 reads FVKESK. V lost 4 bases to trimming and J lost 0 bases, with 13 bases between them. CDR3 size: 15 residues. Here the CDR3 reads CASSLPGRGSYEQYF. The CDR3, as DNA: TGTGCCAGCAGCCTTCCGGGACGAGGCTCCTACGAGCAGTACTTC.

This clonotype turned up a few times. The rearrangement uses TRBV4-1 and TRBJ2-5, with 8 bases aligning to TRBD2. In germline, CDR1 is MGHRA, CDR2 YSYEKL. V lost 3 bases and J lost 4; bases outside the gene matches: 4. The CDR3 extends over 14 amino acids. The CDR3 DNA is TGCGCCAGCAGCCACGGGAGGGCCGGAGAGACCCAGTACTTC. It specifies CASSHGRAGETQYF.

This clonotype was seen only a few times. The chain combines TRBV20-1 with TRBJ2-5; D unclear. V was trimmed by 2 bases and J by 2 bases, leaving 9 bases between them. Per the germline V gene, CDR1 is DFQATT and CDR2 is SNEGSKA (reference sequence). The CDR3 loop spans 13 amino acids. The CDR3 DNA reads TGCAGTGCTAGACGGCAGACACAAGAGACCCAGTACTTC. Encoded protein: CSARRQTQETQYF.

This clonotype occurred a few times. The chain links TRBV4-1 to TRBJ2-5; 7 nucleotides line up with TRBD1. With the DNA end fitting TRBJ2-7 better, the J assignment may be wrong. Germline V lookup: CDR1 MGHRA, CDR2 YSYEKL. CDR3 length: 14 residues. CDR3 protein: CASSQVTGVGEQYF. CDR3 coding DNA: TGCGCCAGCAGCCAAGTAACAGGGGTCGGCGAGCAGTACTTC.

This clonotype was recorded a few times. A junction end diverges from the germline sequence, so it may reflect a read error. The chain links TRBV28 to TRBJ2-7; D is unresolved. The CDR3 spans 14 residues. CDR1 is MDHEN, CDR2 SYDVKM, per germline. CDR3 sequence (DNA): TGTGCCGGCAGTCTGAACCCCCACTCCTACGAGCAGTACTTC. It translates to CAGSLNPHSYEQYF.

The chain joins TRBV29-1 to TRBJ1-2, with TRBD1 matching over 8 bases. This CDR3 spans 14 amino acids. Looked up from germline, CDR1 is SQVTM and CDR2 is ANQGSEA. Losses at the gene ends were 3 bases for V and 8 bases for J; bases not matched to a gene: 11. This CDR3 reads CSVDLGQGDEGYTF. DNA of the CDR3: TGCAGCGTTGATTTAGGACAGGGAGACGAAGGCTACACCTTC.

This clonotype was picked up a small number of times. This rearrangement joins TRBV20-1 to TRBJ1-2; D is perhaps TRBD1 (6 bases). The CDR3 sequence is 15 residues long. V lost 5 bases and J lost 5, with 21 bases in between. CDR1 DFQATT and CDR2 SNEGSKA come from the germline V gene (reference sequence). The CDR3 protein is CSAPLRDTPFYGYTF. The CDR3 DNA follows: TGCAGTGCTCCGCTCCGGGACACCCCATTTTATGGCTACACCTTC.

This chain links TRBV12-3 or TRBV12-4 with TRBJ2-4; 8 positions match TRBD1. J was trimmed by 4 bases and V by 1 base; bases with no gene match: 6. The CDR3 runs 16 residues. This CDR3 reads CASSLVGQGAKNIQYF. CDR3 coding DNA: TGTGCCAGCAGTTTAGTGGGCCAGGGGGCTAAAAACATTCAGTACTTC.

This clonotype appeared a few times. The chain recombines TRBV20-1 with TRBJ2-3; 13 bases match TRBD2. The CDR3 length is 17 residues. The trim removed 0 bases at V and 3 bases at J, leaving 6 bases unmatched. In germline, CDR1 is DFQATT, CDR2 SNEGSKA (reference sequence). The CDR3 DNA reads as TGCAGTGCTAGAGATTGGGGACTAGCGGGGATTACAGATACGCAGTATTTT. It specifies CSARDWGLAGITDTQYF.

This clonotype came up a few times. This chain links TRBV12-3 or TRBV12-4 with TRBJ1-2; tentatively, D is TRBD1 (6 bases). The CDR3 runs 12 residues. The V and J ends lost 7 bases and 5 bases respectively, with 11 bases between them. The CDR3 nucleotides read TGTGCCAGCAAAAGGACAGATTATGGCTACACCTTC. Translating it yields CASKRTDYGYTF.

The chain combines TRBV6-5 with TRBJ1-2, with D perhaps TRBD1 (5 bases). Trimming cost V 0 bases and J 8 bases, with 7 bases left between them. The V gene's germline CDR1 is MNHEY and CDR2 SVGAGI. This CDR3 has 12 amino acids. This CDR3 reads CASSYSKGGYTF. In nucleotides, the CDR3 is TGTGCCAGCAGTTACTCCAAGGGGGGCTACACCTTC.

CDR3 nucleotides: TGTGCCATCAGTGAAGGGGGACAGGGCAACACTGAAGCTTTCTTT. Translated, it gives CAISEGGQGNTEAFF. J is TRBJ1-1 and V is TRBV10-3, with 9 bases aligning to TRBD1. This CDR3 has 15 residues. V lost 3 bases, J lost 2 bases, and 4 bases stayed unmatched. Germline V gives CDR1 ENHRY, CDR2 SYGVKD.